Only one count was recorded for the clone carrying this T cell receptor (beta chain). Its matching antigen is unknown. TCRdb's table, derived via immunoSEQ multiplex PCR, lists solely in-frame clones and lacks some. The sample holds about 88,000 clones, approximately 92% seen once. CDR3 length equals 16 residues. Germline V gene sequence: CDR1 MGHRA, CDR2 YSYEKL. The junction had 7 bases not matched to a gene; V was cut back by 1 base and J by 4 bases. These data belong to a study of graft-versus-host responses after intestinal transplantation. This TCR was sampled from a human donor who received an intestinal transplant. The sample in question was unstimulated CD4+ T cells sorted from spleen or lymph node cells, obtained before intestinal transplant. The chain combines TRBV4-1 with TRBJ2-1; 7 bases are a match to TRBD2. The CDR3 coding sequence is TGCGCCAGCAGCCAAGCTTCCAGCGGGACTTACAATGAGCAGTTCTTC. This translates into CASSQASSGTYNEQFF.